The clone carrying this T cell receptor beta chain was counted ten times or more. The antigen remains unidentified. This entry is derived from a study of response to subunit inactivated influenza vaccine. General observations from the study: Each seasonal flu vaccination may recruit only limited new T cells, authors suggested.

The V gene lost 5 bases and the J gene lost 3 bases, with 8 bases spanning the gap. The CDR3 consists of 12 residues. TCRdb re-called the RT-PCR reads with MiXCR, one entry per CDR3 protein. The repertoire holds around 540,000 distinct CDR3 sequences, with roughly 10% as singletons. The sequenced sample was PBMCs from blood, obtained on the day of vaccination. The receptor comes from a man aged 50 or older who received an inactivated influenza vaccine. The rearrangement joins TRBV12-3 or TRBV12-4 to TRBJ2-7; D call uncertain. The CDR3, as DNA: TGTGCCAGCAGTCACGACGTCTACGAGCAGTACTTC. It is translated as CASSHDVYEQYF.